Below are 25 T cell receptor beta chains sequenced from a single sample in a study of blood T cell repertoires in COVID-19. Assay: immunoSEQ multiplex PCR; the TCRdb copy retains only in-frame clones and omits some. The repertoire holds about 120,000 clones, with approximately 82% as singletons. Sequencing was performed on peripheral blood. Receptors originate from a man between 65 and 79 years old with active or convalescent COVID-19.

The chain carries TRBV6-6 and TRBJ2-2; D might be TRBD1 (5 bases). The CDR3 is 13 residues long. Germline V CDR1 and CDR2: MNHNY, SVGAGI (reference sequence). V shed 3 bases and J shed 5 bases, with 7 bases lying between them. The CDR3: CASSYKGTGELFF. In DNA, the CDR3 is TGTGCCAGCAGTTATAAGGGGACCGGGGAGCTGTTTTTT.

The chain links TRBV28 to TRBJ1-1; D is uncertain. This CDR3 comprises 14 residues. V lost 5 bases, J lost 2 bases, and 12 bases lay in between. The germline V gene encodes CDR1 MDHEN and CDR2 SYDVKM. The CDR3 DNA follows: TGTGCCAGCAGTCCCCCCCATTCCAACACTGAAGCTTTCTTT. Translation: CASSPPHSNTEAFF.

The chain combines TRBV11-2 with TRBJ2-5; D might be TRBD1 (5 bases). V was shortened by 2 bases and J by 1 base, with 5 bases between the two germline ends. Germline values: CDR1 SGHAT, CDR2 FQNNGV. The CDR3 contains 13 residues. In DNA, the CDR3 is TGTGCCAGCAGCTTACAGGGCCAAGAGACCCAGTACTTC. Its translation: CASSLQGQETQYF.

The chain carries TRBV18 and TRBJ2-5; D is possibly TRBD2 (5 bases). The V and J ends lost 8 bases and 1 base respectively, with 8 bases between them. The CDR3 runs 12 residues. CDR1 and CDR2 (germline): KGHSH, LQKENI. The DNA for the CDR3 is TGTGCCAGCCATAGCGCCCAAGAGACCCAGTACTTC. It encodes CASHSAQETQYF.

The genes are TRBV2 and TRBJ2-2, with a possible D match to TRBD1 (5 bases). The CDR3 is made up of 15 amino acids. Germline loops: CDR1 SNHLY, CDR2 FYNNEI. Trimming took 6 bases from V and 0 from J, leaving 11 bases between them. The CDR3 DNA sequence: TGTGCCAGCAGCTACAGGACACCGAACACCGGGGAGCTGTTTTTT. The encoded protein is CASSYRTPNTGELFF.

The chain recombines TRBV7-2 with TRBJ1-5; D remains ambiguous. Trimming stripped 3 bases from V and 7 bases from J, with 10 bases between. The CDR3 sequence is 13 residues long. Germline V CDR1 and CDR2: SGHTA, FQGNSA. The CDR3 nucleotides read TGTGCCAGCAGCTTGTCCGCGGAGCAGCCCCAGCATTTT. Amino acids: CASSLSAEQPQHF. Full variable domain (outside the CDR3, taken from reference TRBV7-2 and TRBJ1-5): GAGVSQSPSNKVTEKGKDVELRCDPISGHTALYWYRQSLGQGLEFLIYFQGNSAPDKSGLPSDRFSAERTGGSVSTLTIQRTQQEDSAVYLCASSLSAEQPQHFGDGTRLSIL.

The V gene is TRBV27, the J gene TRBJ1-5; unclear D gene. There are 12 residues in the CDR3. Germline V gene sequence: CDR1 MNHEY, CDR2 SMNVEV (reference sequence). The V and J ends lost 5 bases and 4 bases respectively, with 6 bases between them. CDR3 sequence reads: CASSQANQPQHF. Here the CDR3 DNA reads TGTGCCAGCAGTCAAGCAAATCAGCCCCAGCATTTT.

The chain is built from TRBV5-4 and TRBJ1-2, with TRBD1 as a possible D gene (5 bases). This CDR3 contains 13 residues. V dropped 4 bases and J dropped 5 bases, with 12 bases sitting between them. Looked up from germline, CDR1 is SGHNT and CDR2 is YYREEE (reference sequence). CDR3 sequence reads: CASSPGGGYGYTF. For the CDR3, the DNA is TGTGCCAGCAGCCCCGGGGGGGGTTATGGCTACACCTTC.

The chain carries TRBV2 and TRBJ2-7, with D uncertain. CDR3 length: 12 amino acids. V lost 4 bases and J 3 bases, leaving 7 bases between the germline ends. From germline, CDR1 is SNHLY and CDR2 FYNNEI. The CDR3 reads CASSGTNYEQYF. CDR3 nucleotide sequence: TGTGCCAGCAGTGGAACTAACTACGAGCAGTACTTC.

The chain joins TRBV25-1 to TRBJ2-5; tentative D call: TRBD1 (6 bases). This CDR3 region has 14 residues. Germline lookup yields CDR1 MGHDK and CDR2 SYGVNS. The V end was cut by 3 bases, the J end by 4 bases, with 12 bases between. The CDR3, as DNA: TGTGCCAGCAGTGAGCTAGGGGGTGTAGAGACCCAGTACTTC. Amino acids: CASSELGGVETQYF.

The chain links TRBV4-1 to TRBJ2-1; 10 nucleotides agree with TRBD2. The V gene end was trimmed by 1 base and the J gene end by 4 bases; junction bases not matched to a gene: 1. Germline V gene data show CDR1 as MGHRA and CDR2 as YSYEKL. This CDR3 is 15 amino acids long. CDR3 residues: CASSQGTSGYNEQFF. CDR3 nucleotides: TGCGCCAGCAGCCAAGGGACTAGCGGTTACAATGAGCAGTTCTTC.

In its sample, this clone was seen many times. V is TRBV9 and J is TRBJ1-6, with unresolved D. Germline V gene lookup returns CDR1 SGDLS and CDR2 YYNGEE. The CDR3 runs to 13 residues. Trimming removed 4 bases from V and 0 bases from J, with 2 bases in between. The DNA for the CDR3 is TGTGCCAGCAGCTACTCCTATAATTCACCCCTCCACTTT. Protein: CASSYSYNSPLHF.

The gene calls are TRBV19 and TRBJ2-3, with 11 nucleotides matching TRBD2. This CDR3 region has 17 residues. From germline, CDR1 is LNHDA and CDR2 SQIVND (reference sequence). V shed 1 base, J shed 7 bases, and the junction held 10 bases outside the gene matches. The CDR3 region has the DNA TGTGCCAGTAGTATAGCCTTGACTAGCGGGACCTTTCATACGCAGTATTTT. Translating gives CASSIALTSGTFHTQYF.

This clone was seen repeatedly, ten times or more. J is TRBJ1-2 and V is TRBV19; 9 bases align to TRBD1. The CDR3 has 14 amino acids. Trimming took 3 bases from V and 6 from J; bases not matched to a gene: 5. Per germline, CDR1 LNHDA and CDR2 SQIVND (reference sequence). This chain's CDR3 is CASSMGGQGDGYTF. For the CDR3, the DNA is TGTGCCAGTAGTATGGGGGGACAGGGTGATGGCTACACCTTC.

This chain connects TRBV12-3 or TRBV12-4 to TRBJ1-1; 9 bases fit TRBD1. CDR3 size: 11 residues. J gave up 11 bases and V 5 bases, and 3 bases lay outside the gene matches. CDR3: CASSNRGHAFF. CDR3 nucleotide sequence: TGTGCCAGCAGTAACAGGGGGCACGCTTTCTTT.

This clone was observed once. The chain combines TRBV21-1 with TRBJ1-5. TRBV21-1 is a recognized pseudogene. This CDR3 spans 21 amino acids. CDR3 DNA: TGTGCCAGCAGCAAAGGAGTGGGGGGGCCTCCTCCCCTGTATAGCAATCAGCCCCAGCATTTT. This codes for CASSKGVGGPPPLYSNQPQHF.

This clone was observed a handful of times. V is TRBV6-1 and J is TRBJ1-4, with D hard to call. The germline V gene encodes CDR1 MNHNS and CDR2 SASEGT. The CDR3 covers 14 residues. The V gene lost 3 bases and the J gene lost 5 bases, with 10 bases spanning the gap. The CDR3 sequence is CASSDGLSNEKLFF. The CDR3 nucleotides read TGTGCCAGCAGTGATGGGCTCTCCAATGAAAAACTGTTTTTT.

This clone was seen ten or more times. This rearrangement joins TRBV19 to TRBJ1-5; possible D gene TRBD1, 6 bases. The CDR3 runs to 15 residues. CDR1 LNHDA and CDR2 SQIVND come from the germline V gene (reference sequence). Trimming shortened V by 5 bases and J by 5 bases, and 16 bases separated the two germline ends. In DNA, the CDR3 is TGTGCCAGTAGTGCTGGACAGCGCGTCTATCAGCCCCAGCATTTT. This sequence encodes CASSAGQRVYQPQHF.

The V gene is TRBV7-2, the J gene TRBJ2-5, with D possibly matching TRBD2 (6 bases). This CDR3 contains 15 residues. The germline V gene encodes CDR1 SGHTA and CDR2 FQGNSA. Trimming shortened V by 1 base and J by 3 bases, and 12 bases separated the two germline ends. CDR3 coding DNA: TGTGCCAGCAGCTTAGTGCGGGGTCCAGAAGAGACCCAGTACTTC. Translation: CASSLVRGPEETQYF.

The genes are TRBV9 and TRBJ1-1, with no clear D. The germline V gene encodes CDR1 SGDLS and CDR2 YYNGEE. V lost 4 bases and J lost 0, with 7 bases in between. The CDR3 is 13 amino acids. CDR3 in DNA: TGTGCCAGCAGCCCCTATTTGAACACTGAAGCTTTCTTT. It encodes CASSPYLNTEAFF.

The chain uses TRBV29-1 and TRBJ2-1, with 9 bases lining up with TRBD2. The junction had 16 bases not matched to a gene; V was cut back by 3 bases and J by 7 bases. The CDR3 totals 17 residues. Germline CDR1 is SQVTM and CDR2 is ANQGSEA. The CDR3 DNA reads as TGCAGCGTTGAGTCTCTTAGCGGGAGAATAATGGGGAATGAGCAGTTCTTC. It codes for CSVESLSGRIMGNEQFF.

The chain couples TRBV5-4 to TRBJ2-3, with a possible D match to TRBD1 (5 bases). Germline values: CDR1 SGHNT, CDR2 YYREEE (reference sequence). Trimming cost V 4 bases and J 0 bases, with 9 bases left between them. This CDR3 is 14 amino acids long. In DNA, the CDR3 is TGTGCCAGCAGCAACAGGAGTAGCACAGATACGCAGTATTTT. Translation gives CASSNRSSTDTQYF.

This chain uses TRBV19 with TRBJ1-5, with D maybe TRBD1 (6 bases). Germline V CDR1 and CDR2: LNHDA, SQIVND (reference sequence). Between the trimmed V and J ends, which lost 5 bases and 7 bases, there was a span of 21 bases. The CDR3 consists of 16 residues. Here the CDR3 DNA reads TGTGCCAGTAGTCCTAGGACAGCCTTGAGTGGGCAGCCCCAGCATTTT. It encodes CASSPRTALSGQPQHF.

The V gene is TRBV3-1 (or the pseudogene TRBV3-2), the J gene TRBJ1-2; perhaps TRBD1 as D (5 bases). V lost 0 bases to trimming and J lost 0 bases, with 17 bases between them. Looked up from germline, CDR1 is LGHDT and CDR2 is YNNKEL (reference sequence). The CDR3 has 18 amino acids. The CDR3 loop reads CASSQEAGSGGANYGYTF. CDR3 coding DNA: TGTGCCAGCAGCCAAGAAGCAGGGTCGGGGGGAGCTAACTATGGCTACACCTTC.

The chain carries TRBV5-1 and TRBJ2-5; possibly TRBD1 for D (6 bases). CDR1 SGHRS and CDR2 YFSETQ come from the germline V gene. Trimming pared 4 bases from V and 0 bases from J, leaving 10 bases between. The CDR3 totals 14 residues. Here the CDR3 DNA reads TGCGCCAGCAGCCCTACAGGGAACCAAGAGACCCAGTACTTC. The encoded protein is CASSPTGNQETQYF.